This T cell receptor (beta chain) comes out of a study of cytomegalovirus exposure and HLA in healthy donors. The wider study: Clustering assigned 81% of the approximately 370 genotyped donors to the Caucasian-associated ancestry cluster. Broader study findings: The study carried out a later analysis of TCR beta sequences. It associated about 15,000 of them with specific HLA alleles at a false discovery rate of 0.05. The study labeled around 160 TCR beta chains cytomegalovirus-associated.

This clone has just one count. Its antigen is currently unknown. CDR3 length: 15 residues. Trimming removed 0 bases from V and 5 bases from J; junction bases left unmatched: 8. Germline V gene sequence: CDR1 GTSNPN, CDR2 SVGIG (reference sequence). PCR involved 60 Vbeta and 13 Jbeta primers. Method: immunoSEQ multiplex PCR; TCRdb's copy keeps in-frame clones and lacks some. The sample yields 150,000 to 200,000 clones, 60% to 85% seen once. This receptor was identified in a man between 18 and 29 years old in good health and CMV-seronegative. J is TRBJ2-5 and V is TRBV30; 8 bases match TRBD2. The sample comprised PBMCs. CDR3 sequence: CAWSVRGGLVETQYF. The CDR3 DNA is TGTGCCTGGAGTGTACGGGGGGGGCTGGTTGAGACCCAGTACTTC.